This note documents a single T cell receptor (beta chain) sequence. V shed 5 bases and J 6 bases; nucleotides not matched to a gene: 3. This CDR3 is built from 15 residues. Per the germline V gene, CDR1 is MNHNY and CDR2 is SVGAGI (reference sequence). These data belong to a study of PD-L1 blockade in urothelial cancer. In the study overall: From 2014, patients received atezolizumab, given as 1,200 mg intravenously every 3 weeks. About 90% of the roughly 29 patients were males with bladder-origin urothelial cancer. The authors examined blood 3 weeks (second dose) and 6 weeks after treatment start.

A spike-in of synthetic TCR analog templates was added to each PCR. Data came from immunoSEQ multiplex PCR; TCRdb stores just in-frame clones and leaves some out. The table records some 110,000 clones, roughly 89% of them present only once. Time point specified: peripheral blood 6 weeks after treatment start. The TCR originated in a man in his fifties or sixties with urothelial cancer. This material consisted of PBMCs, taken around atezolizumab (anti-PD-L1) treatment. The chain uses TRBV6-6 and TRBJ2-1; the match to TRBD2 covers 14 bases. CDR3 bases: TGTGCCAGCAGTCCCGGGACTAGCGGGGGCAATGAGCAGTTCTTC. This encodes CASSPGTSGGNEQFF.